This entry lists 3 T cell receptor beta chains sequenced from one sample in a study of blood T cells in healthy people across ages. Primed by a sample-barcoded 5' primer and a J-beta primer mix, a second PCR proceeded for roughly 7 to 11 cycles. TCRdb re-called the 5' RACE reads with MiXCR, one entry per CDR3 protein. The repertoire includes around 1.7 million distinct CDR3 sequences, approximately 28% of them detected once, and roughly 8% sits in the top ten. Sequenced input: blood. These TCRs come from a woman aged 25 to 39 in good health.

This chain links TRBV10-1 with TRBJ1-2; perhaps TRBD1 as D (5 bases). The CDR3 spans 13 residues. The V end was cut by 6 bases, the J end by 5 bases, with 13 bases between. Germline-derived CDR1 and CDR2 are WNHNN and SYGVQD (reference sequence). CDR3 nucleotide sequence: TGCGCCAGCAGCAAGACAGAGAATTATGGCTACACCTTC. Encoded protein: CASSKTENYGYTF.

The V and J genes are TRBV7-2 and TRBJ1-1; 8 bases agree with TRBD1. The V and J ends lost 3 bases and 0 bases, in that order; junction bases with no gene match: 6. CDR3 length: 16 amino acids. Germline values: CDR1 SGHTA, CDR2 FQGNSA. Here the CDR3 DNA reads TGTGCCAGCAGCTTCTCAGGGGGCCTCATGAACACTGAAGCTTTCTTT. It yields the protein CASSFSGGLMNTEAFF.

This clonotype was observed a few times. V is TRBV9 and J is TRBJ2-5; D is uncertain. V lost 3 bases and J 4 bases, leaving 19 bases between the germline ends. Germline CDR1 is SGDLS and CDR2 is YYNGEE. This CDR3 region has 16 residues. In DNA, the CDR3 is TGTGCCAGCAGCGCCGGAATTTTGCTTTCGGGAGAGACCCAGTACTTC. This encodes CASSAGILLSGETQYF.